This TCR beta chain was identified during a study of T cell repertoires in cytomegalovirus infection. TCRdb used MiXCR to reprocess the reads, holding one entry per CDR3 protein. Found here are 680,000 or so distinct CDR3 sequences, 35% of them singletons; the top ten hold around 2.6%. The sequencing sample was made of PBMCs. The receptor's source is a human donor in good health (CMV status not recorded). Some clones in this sample may be carry-over from other donors' samples.

The DNA of the CDR3 is TGTGCCAGCAGCCCCTCGGGGGGGGCGAACACCGGGGAGCTGTTTTTT. It is translated as CASSPSGGANTGELFF. This sequence joins TRBV7-3 and TRBJ2-2; TRBD2 matches at 8 bases. V trimming: 5 bases; J trimming: 0 bases; junction bases outside the gene matches: 5. This CDR3 has 16 residues. Germline-derived CDR1 and CDR2 are SGHTA and FQGTGA.